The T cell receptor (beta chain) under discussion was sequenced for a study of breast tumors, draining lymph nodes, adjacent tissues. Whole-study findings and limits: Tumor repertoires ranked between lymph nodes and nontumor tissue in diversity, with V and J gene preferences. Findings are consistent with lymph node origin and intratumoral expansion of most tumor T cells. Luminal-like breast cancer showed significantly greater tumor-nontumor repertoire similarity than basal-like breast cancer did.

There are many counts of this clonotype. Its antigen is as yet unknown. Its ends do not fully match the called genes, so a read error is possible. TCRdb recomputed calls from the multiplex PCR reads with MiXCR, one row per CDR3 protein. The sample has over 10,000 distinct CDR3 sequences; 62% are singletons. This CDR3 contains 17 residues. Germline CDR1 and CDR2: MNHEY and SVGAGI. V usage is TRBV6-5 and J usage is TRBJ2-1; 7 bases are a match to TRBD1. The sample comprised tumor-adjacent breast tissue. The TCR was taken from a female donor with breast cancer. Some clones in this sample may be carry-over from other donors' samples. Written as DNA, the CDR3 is TGTGCCAGCAGTCACTCGCCGACAGGGCTCTCCTACAATGAGCAGTTCTTC. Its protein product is CASSHSPTGLSYNEQFF.